This T cell receptor (beta chain) was obtained from a study of shared T cell receptors in the human thymus. Measured with immunoSEQ multiplex PCR; TCRdb has only the in-frame clones, and not every one. The sample gives about 660,000 clones, 88% of which show up once; 0.0095% to 0.012% is in the top ten. The germline CDR1 and CDR2 sequences are SGHAT and FQNNGV. The CDR3 extends over 15 amino acids. The ends were cut back, 1 base at V and 7 bases at J, with 14 bases in the middle. The same data also went into a second study, on human thymus T cells. From that second work: Finnish infants who were healthy and having corrective surgery for congenital heart defects made up the donors. Resections removed during corrective heart surgery provided the thymus tissue used. The authors found apparently biased V and J gene usage in thymic and blood repertoires. Related work found strong thymic repertoire overlap between unrelated individuals.

This receptor was taken from a boy under three years old with a congenital heart defect. The J gene is TRBJ2-1, the V gene TRBV11-2, with D perhaps matching TRBD2 (5 bases). Sequencing was performed on thymocytes. CDR3: CASSLVPLADNEQFF. As DNA, the CDR3 is TGTGCCAGCAGCTTAGTGCCTCTAGCCGATAATGAGCAGTTCTTC.